This TCR beta chain was observed in a study of T cell clonality in common variable immunodeficiency. Study-level points and caveats: CVID subjects showed higher TCRbeta clonality than healthy controls. Fewer deletions and N-nucleotide insertions were reportedly seen in common variable immunodeficiency TCR beta sequences.

Remarks on this clone: Antigen unknown.

Produced via immunoSEQ multiplex PCR; TCRdb's table is partial and in-frame only. The sample has approximately 45,000 clones, none seen only once. The sequence was collected from a person aged 18-70 years in good health. Sequences were obtained from peripheral blood mononuclear cells.

This CDR3 is CASSIVTGEQPQHF. CDR3 bases read: TGTGCCAGTAGTATAGTCACAGGGGAACAGCCC. The chain links TRBV19 to TRBJ1-5; TRBD1 aligns across 7 bases. The CDR3 end falls 3 residues outside the read, so it is completed with the germline J gene. The CDR3 length is 14 residues. Germline V lookup: CDR1 LNHDA, CDR2 SQIVND (reference sequence). V dropped 1 base and J dropped 7; count of bases not matched to a gene: 4.